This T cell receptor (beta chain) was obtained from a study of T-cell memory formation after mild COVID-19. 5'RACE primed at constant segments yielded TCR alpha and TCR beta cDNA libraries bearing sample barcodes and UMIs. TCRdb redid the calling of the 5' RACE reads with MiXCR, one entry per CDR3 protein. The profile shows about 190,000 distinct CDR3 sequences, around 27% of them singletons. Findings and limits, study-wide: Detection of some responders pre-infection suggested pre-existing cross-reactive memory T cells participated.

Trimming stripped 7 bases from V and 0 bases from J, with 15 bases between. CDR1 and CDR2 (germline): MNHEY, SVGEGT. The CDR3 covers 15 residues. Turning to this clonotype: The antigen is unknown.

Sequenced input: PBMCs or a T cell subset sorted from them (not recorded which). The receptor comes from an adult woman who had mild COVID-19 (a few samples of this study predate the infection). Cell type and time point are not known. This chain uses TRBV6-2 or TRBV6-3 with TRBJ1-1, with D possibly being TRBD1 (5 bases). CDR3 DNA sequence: TGTGCCAGCAAAACAAACGACAGATTGAACACTGAAGCTTTCTTT. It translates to CASKTNDRLNTEAFF.